The rows below give T cell receptor beta chains drawn from one sample of a study of T cells after yellow fever vaccination. TCRdb recomputed calls from the 5' RACE reads with MiXCR, one row per CDR3 protein. The sample comprises hundreds of thousands of distinct CDR3 sequences, 8.7% of which are singletons, and roughly 18% rests with the top ten. This material consisted of PBMCs, taken on the day of the first yellow fever vaccination. The source of these receptors is a man aged 18-30 years who received the YFV17D yellow fever vaccine. CDR3s include the opening cysteine and the closing phenylalanine or tryptophan. D genes are given only for firm matches. Only part of the rows carry a size: once, few, many, or a class if the clone is expanded.

TRBJ2-1 TRBV11-3 NA 16 few CASSSHRDQPSGEQFF TGTGCCAGCAGCTCCCACCGGGACCAGCCTTCTGGTGAGCAGTTCTTC
TRBJ2-7 TRBV5-1 TRBD1 16 few CASSLWGQGSNYEQYF TGCGCCAGCAGCTTGTGGGGACAGGGTTCCAACTACGAGCAGTACTTC
TRBJ1-4 TRBV27 TRBD1 15 few CASSSQGARREKLFF TGTGCCAGCAGTTCACAGGGGGCGCGTCGTGAAAAACTGTTTTTT
TRBJ2-2 TRBV11-2 TRBD2 17 NA CASSLDPTLAYTGELFF TGTGCCAGCAGCTTAGATCCGACACTAGCGTACACCGGGGAGCTGTTTTTT
TRBJ2-5 TRBV6-6 NA 12 few CASMAPQETQYF TGTGCCAGCATGGCCCCTCAAGAGACCCAGTACTTC
TRBJ1-1 TRBV4-1 NA 14 many CASSPSGGRTEAFF TGCGCCAGCAGCCCCTCCGGGGGGAGGACTGAAGCTTTCTTT
TRBJ2-2 TRBV5-1 TRBD1 17 NA CASTPFNGQGSTGELFF TGCGCCAGCACCCCCTTCAACGGACAGGGAAGCACCGGGGAGCTGTTTTTT
TRBJ2-1 TRBV9 TRBD1 14 NA CASSAGQENNEQFF TGTGCCAGCAGCGCCGGACAGGAGAACAATGAGCAGTTCTTC
TRBJ2-1 TRBV12-3/TRBV12-4 NA 13 many CASSLIGYNEQFF TGTGCCAGCAGTTTGATTGGATACAATGAGCAGTTCTTC
TRBJ1-6 TRBV7-8 NA 18 few CASNERLTRGTANSPLHF TGTGCCAGCAACGAGCGGCTAACACGGGGAACGGCGAATTCACCCCTCCACTTT
TRBJ1-4 TRBV19 TRBD1 13 NA CATTGTGNEKLFF TGTGCCACGACCGGGACAGGGAACGAAAAACTGTTTTTT
TRBJ1-2 TRBV20-1 TRBD1 16 NA CSARPGQGAKNYGYTF TGCAGTGCTAGACCGGGACAGGGGGCGAAGAACTATGGCTACACCTTC
TRBJ1-1 TRBV15 NA 13 NA CATSKDSVPEAFF TGTGCCACCAGCAAAGACAGCGTCCCTGAAGCTTTCTTT
TRBJ2-3 TRBV6-2/TRBV6-3 TRBD1 15 NA CASSYVGGPTDTQYF TGTGCCAGCAGTTACGTAGGGGGCCCCACAGATACGCAGTATTTT
TRBJ1-5 TRBV20-1 NA 13 few CSAREGGGQPQHF TGCAGTGCTAGAGAAGGGGGAGGGCAGCCCCAGCATTTT
TRBJ2-3 TRBV10-3 NA 14 NA CAISSGTSTDTQYF TGTGCCATCAGTAGCGGAACTAGCACAGATACGCAGTATTTT
TRBJ2-7 TRBV6-4 TRBD1 13 few CASSVQDRNEQYF TGTGCCAGCAGTGTCCAGGACAGGAACGAGCAGTACTTC
TRBJ2-5 TRBV20-1 TRBD2 15 few CSASELRGGGKTQYF TGCAGTGCTAGCGAACTGCGGGGGGGCGGGAAGACCCAGTACTTC
TRBJ2-3 TRBV20-1 NA 15 many CSAAGRLGGTDTQYF TGCAGTGCTGCGGGTCGGCTAGGGGGCACAGATACGCAGTATTTT
TRBJ1-1 TRBV6-5 TRBD1 12 NA CASRQGDTEAFF TGTGCCAGCAGACAGGGGGATACTGAAGCTTTCTTT
TRBJ1-1 TRBV6-5 NA 14 NA CASSYEGMNTEAFF TGTGCCAGCAGTTACGAGGGGATGAACACTGAAGCTTTCTTT
TRBJ1-6 TRBV12-3/TRBV12-4 TRBD1 15 few CASSNDRDYNSPLHF TGTGCCAGCAGCAACGACAGGGATTATAATTCACCCCTCCACTTT
TRBJ2-2 TRBV6-5 NA 16 NA CASSYSMGWGTGELFF TGTGCCAGCAGTTACTCGATGGGGTGGGGAACCGGGGAGCTGTTTTTT
TRBJ2-7 TRBV29-1 NA 12 NA CSCKGGSYEQYF TGCAGCTGTAAGGGGGGGTCCTACGAGCAGTACTTC
TRBJ2-3 TRBV27 NA 16 NA CASSLVAGALRDTQYF TGTGCCAGCAGTTTAGTCGCGGGGGCCCTTCGAGATACGCAGTATTTT
TRBJ2-2 TRBV6-2/TRBV6-3 TRBD1 14 few CASRRDREAGELFF TGTGCCAGCAGAAGGGACAGGGAGGCCGGGGAGCTGTTTTTT
TRBJ2-3 TRBV25-1 NA 15 NA CASTGAPASTDTQYF TGTGCCAGCACGGGGGCGCCGGCTAGCACAGATACGCAGTATTTT
TRBJ1-1 TRBV29-1 NA 14 few CSVAWGGGNTEAFF TGCAGCGTGGCCTGGGGAGGGGGGAACACTGAAGCTTTCTTT
TRBJ1-6 TRBV12-3/TRBV12-4 NA 13 few CASRTNSYSPLHF TGTGCCAGCAGGACCAACAGCTATTCACCCCTCCACTTT
TRBJ2-6 TRBV2 NA 15 many CASNRDASGANVLTF TGTGCCAGCAACAGGGACGCATCTGGGGCCAACGTCCTGACTTTC
TRBJ1-2 TRBV28 NA 13 few CASSFDRERGYTF TGTGCCAGCAGTTTTGACCGGGAGCGCGGCTACACCTTC
TRBJ2-4 TRBV5-1 NA 18 NA CASSWDKGSSVAKNIQYF TGCGCCAGCAGCTGGGACAAAGGATCCTCAGTAGCCAAAAACATTCAGTACTTC
TRBJ2-3 TRBV30 TRBD2 15 few CAWSYLAGVTDTQYF TGTGCCTGGAGTTATCTAGCGGGGGTGACAGATACGCAGTATTTT
TRBJ2-1 TRBV25-1 NA 16 NA CASSSPGAGNYNEQFF TGTGCCAGCAGTTCCCCGGGAGCAGGGAATTACAATGAGCAGTTCTTC
TRBJ2-3 TRBV6-1 TRBD1 14 few CASSAFQGADTQYF TGTGCCAGCAGTGCCTTCCAGGGGGCGGATACGCAGTATTTT
TRBJ2-1 TRBV5-1 NA 14 many CASSPDNGNNEQFF TGCGCCAGCAGCCCCGACAACGGGAACAATGAGCAGTTCTTC
TRBJ1-5 TRBV10-3 NA 15 NA CAISDGRGTYQPQHF TGTGCCATCAGTGACGGCAGGGGTACGTATCAGCCCCAGCATTTT
TRBJ2-1 TRBV5-4 NA 13 few CASSLGSNNEQFF TGTGCCAGCAGCTTGGGCAGTAACAATGAGCAGTTCTTC
TRBJ1-6 TRBV7-2 NA 14 NA CASSLDGGSSPLHF TGTGCCAGCAGCTTAGACGGGGGTAGTTCACCCCTCCACTTT
TRBJ2-5 TRBV20-1 TRBD2 16 NA CSARGISGGLQETQYF TGCAGTGCCCGAGGCATTAGCGGGGGGCTCCAAGAGACCCAGTACTTC
TRBJ2-7 TRBV27 TRBD1 15 NA CASSLGGTGTGEQYF TGTGCCAGCAGTTTAGGTGGGACAGGGACAGGGGAGCAGTACTTC
TRBJ2-3 TRBV7-9 NA 16 few CASSQPPGRPTDTQYF TGTGCCAGCAGCCAACCTCCGGGGCGTCCCACAGATACGCAGTATTTT
TRBJ2-5 TRBV7-2 NA 13 NA CASSLGLSETQYF TGTGCCAGCAGCTTAGGACTATCGGAGACCCAGTACTTC
TRBJ2-1 TRBV6-5 NA 15 many CASSYWGSSYNEQFF TGTGCCAGCAGTTACTGGGGGAGCTCCTACAATGAGCAGTTCTTC
TRBJ1-1 TRBV4-1 TRBD1 15 NA CASSQFRDRGAEAFF TGCGCCAGCAGCCAATTCCGGGACAGGGGCGCTGAAGCTTTCTTT
TRBJ2-4 TRBV7-8 NA 19 NA CASSRSLSRGELAKNIQYF TGTGCCAGCAGCCGATCCCTTAGCAGGGGCGAGTTAGCCAAAAACATTCAGTACTTC
TRBJ2-3 TRBV4-1 TRBD2 17 many CASSQPILRGGTDTQYF TGCGCCAGCAGCCAACCGATCTTGCGGGGGGGCACAGATACGCAGTATTTT